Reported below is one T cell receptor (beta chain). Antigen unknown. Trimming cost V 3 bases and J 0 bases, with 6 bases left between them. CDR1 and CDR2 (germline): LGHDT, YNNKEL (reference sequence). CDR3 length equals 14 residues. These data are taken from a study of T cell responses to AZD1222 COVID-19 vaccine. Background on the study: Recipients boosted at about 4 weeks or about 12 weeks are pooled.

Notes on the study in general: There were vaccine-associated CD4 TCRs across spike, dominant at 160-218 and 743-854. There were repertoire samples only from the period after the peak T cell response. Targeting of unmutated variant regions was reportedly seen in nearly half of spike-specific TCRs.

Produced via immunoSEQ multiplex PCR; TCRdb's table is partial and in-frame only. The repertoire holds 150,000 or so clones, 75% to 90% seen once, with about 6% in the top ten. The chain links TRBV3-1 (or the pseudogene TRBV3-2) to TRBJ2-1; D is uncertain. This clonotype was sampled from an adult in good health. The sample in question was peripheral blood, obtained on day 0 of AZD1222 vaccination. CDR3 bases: TGTGCCAGCAGCCAGGGGTCCTCCTACAATGAGCAGTTCTTC. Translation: CASSQGSSYNEQFF.